This TCR beta chain comes out of a study of post-analysis software for immune sequencing data. Prepared TCR beta cDNA libraries contained unique molecular identifiers. The source material, about 0.85 to 11 million T cells, gave rise to about 490,000 cDNA molecules. TCRdb itself ran the PCR reads through MiXCR, one entry per CDR3 protein. Counted here are about 540,000 distinct CDR3 sequences, roughly 34% occurring once; the ten biggest clones make up about 5.6%. Germline CDR1 reads DFQATT; CDR2 reads SNEGSKA (reference sequence). The CDR3 extends over 16 amino acids. The study's findings and limits: Patients used about 5 TRBV segments, including TRBV5-6, TRBV5-1 and TRBV20-1, more often than controls. Those with multiple sclerosis, the patient group, showed significantly lower normalized Chao1 diversity than controls.

Notes on this clonotype: Its target is not known.

This TCR was recovered from a girl between 2 and 17 years old with multiple sclerosis. The chain recombines TRBV20-1 with TRBJ2-5, with D tentatively TRBD1 or TRBD2 (6 bases each). The J call may be in error: the DNA end matches TRBJ2-7 better. Sequenced input: blood. The CDR3 sequence is CSARGPGAESSYEQYF. CDR3 nucleotide sequence: TGCAGTGCTAGAGGCCCGGGGGCGGAGAGCTCCTACGAGCAGTACTTC.